These 21 T cell receptor beta chains came from one sample sequenced in a study of cytomegalovirus exposure and HLA in healthy donors. Both 60 Vbeta primers and 13 Jbeta primers went into the PCR. The repertoire was sequenced with immunoSEQ multiplex PCR; TCRdb's copy has only in-frame clones and lacks some. Among about 150,000 clones listed, around 84% were seen once. Input material: PBMCs. Receptor source: a man younger than 35 in good health and CMV-seronegative.

The rearrangement uses TRBV19 and TRBJ2-1; TRBD1 might be the D (5 bases). V shed 6 bases and J shed 0 bases, with 9 bases lying between them. The length of the CDR3 is 14 residues. Germline CDR1 and CDR2: LNHDA and SQIVND (reference sequence). CDR3 amino acids: CASSQGSSYNEQFF. As DNA, the CDR3 is TGTGCCAGTAGCCAGGGTAGCTCCTACAATGAGCAGTTCTTC.

This chain links TRBV10-2 with TRBJ1-4; weak D call: TRBD1 (6 bases). V was clipped by 3 bases and J by 8 bases, with 13 bases between them. Germline lookup yields CDR1 WSHSY and CDR2 SAAADI. The CDR3 loop spans 14 amino acids. The DNA for the CDR3 is TGCGCCAGCAGTGATCAGAGGGGGGGAGAAAAACTGTTTTTT. Amino acids: CASSDQRGGEKLFF.

As to this clone: The junction differs from germline at one of its ends, possibly a read error. The J gene is TRBJ1-2, the V gene TRBV7-7; D remains ambiguous. This CDR3 has 14 amino acids. The germline CDR1 and CDR2 sequences are SSHAT and FNYEAQ (reference sequence). The CDR3 nucleotides are TGTGCTAGCAGCTTACCTCAGTGGAACTATGGCTACACCTTC. Amino acid sequence: CASSLPQWNYGYTF.

The chain employs TRBV4-1 and TRBJ1-1; no clear D gene. Germline values: CDR1 MGHRA, CDR2 YSYEKL. V was cut by 5 bases and J by 10 bases, with 23 bases left in between. The CDR3 is 15 amino acids. DNA for the CDR3: TGCGCCAGCAGCGACCGACAAGGCGCCCCCCGGGGAGCTTTCTTT. It encodes CASSDRQGAPRGAFF.

In its sample, this clone was seen a few times. The chain recombines TRBV6-1 with TRBJ2-7; TRBD2 aligns across 7 bases. The length of the CDR3 is 13 residues. Trimming took 11 bases from V and 2 from J; bases not matched to a gene: 9. Germline V gene lookup returns CDR1 MNHNS and CDR2 SASEGT. CDR3 residues: CAATKAGTYEQYF. The DNA for the CDR3 is TGTGCCGCGACAAAAGCGGGGACCTACGAGCAGTACTTC.

The chain combines TRBV19 with TRBJ2-5; TRBD2 matches 12 bases. The end of the DNA fits TRBJ2-7 better, so the J call may be wrong. Germline V gene lookup returns CDR1 LNHDA and CDR2 SQIVND (reference sequence). CDR3 length: 16 residues. CDR3 nucleotide sequence: TGTGCCAGTAGTATCCGGACTAGCGGGACCCTCTACGAGCAGTACTTC. Amino acid sequence: CASSIRTSGTLYEQYF.

This clone was seen a few times. J is TRBJ1-1 and V is TRBV19; D is ambiguous. This CDR3 region has 13 residues. Germline V CDR1 and CDR2: LNHDA, SQIVND (reference sequence). V lost 0 bases to trimming and J lost 7 bases, with 9 bases between them. CDR3 loop: CASSIDLGDEAFF. CDR3 in DNA: TGTGCCAGTAGTATAGATCTCGGGGATGAAGCTTTCTTT.

J is TRBJ1-4 and V is TRBV30; 7 nucleotides agree with TRBD1. Germline CDR1 is GTSNPN and CDR2 is SVGIG (reference sequence). Unmatched junction bases numbered 5, after V lost 3 bases and J lost 4 bases. This CDR3 is 14 amino acids long. The CDR3 loop reads CAWSRTGVNEKLFF. The CDR3 region has the DNA TGTGCCTGGAGCCGAACAGGGGTTAATGAAAAACTGTTTTTT.

V usage is TRBV5-1 and J usage is TRBJ2-1; TRBD2 matches at 8 bases. V lost 3 bases and J lost 9; bases outside the gene matches: 17. Germline-derived CDR1 and CDR2 are SGHRS and YFSETQ. The CDR3 is made up of 17 amino acids. The CDR3 bases are TGCGCCAGCAGCTCACGGGGGGGGGCTCTAACAAATACTGAGCAGTTCTTC. Amino acid sequence: CASSSRGGALTNTEQFF.

The chain uses TRBV28 and TRBJ2-7, with D perhaps matching TRBD1 (6 bases). Looked up from germline, CDR1 is MDHEN and CDR2 is SYDVKM. The V and J ends lost 2 bases and 9 bases respectively, with 20 bases between them. The CDR3 length is 15 residues. CDR3 sequence (DNA): TGTGCCAGCAGTTTAGACGGGACAAGCAGGTGGGGGCAGTACTTC. This codes for CASSLDGTSRWGQYF.

The chain carries TRBV7-6 and TRBJ2-1, with D perhaps matching TRBD1 (6 bases). CDR3 size: 15 residues. Per the germline V gene, CDR1 is SGHVS and CDR2 is FNYEAQ. Trimming removed 3 bases from V and 4 bases from J, with 13 bases in between. CDR3 DNA: TGTGCCAGCAGCTTGAAGACAGGAAGTTACAATGAGCAGTTCTTC. Translating it yields CASSLKTGSYNEQFF.

The chain has TRBV4-1 and TRBJ2-1; 8 bases align to TRBD2. The CDR3 consists of 17 residues. Germline trimming cut 0 bases from V and 3 bases from J; bases unmatched to any gene: 7. The germline gives CDR1 MGHRA, CDR2 YSYEKL. CDR3 protein: CASSQDRGTSGYNEQFF. The CDR3 bases are TGCGCCAGCAGCCAAGATCGGGGAACTAGCGGCTACAATGAGCAGTTCTTC.

V and J are TRBV6-5 and TRBJ1-4, with D perhaps matching TRBD1 (5 bases). The germline V gene has CDR1 MNHEY and CDR2 SVGAGI. Trimming took off 2 bases at V and 5 bases at J, with 9 bases between the two ends. The CDR3 has 14 residues. Here the CDR3 reads CASSYPRENEKLFF. Here the CDR3 DNA reads TGTGCCAGCAGTTACCCCAGGGAAAATGAAAAACTGTTTTTT.

This chain uses TRBV10-3 with TRBJ2-7; 10 bases match TRBD1. The CDR3 consists of 14 residues. Per the germline V gene, CDR1 is ENHRY and CDR2 is SYGVKD. Losses at the gene ends were 8 bases for V and 3 bases for J; bases not matched to a gene: 7. This CDR3 is CAIGGTGEHYEQYF. The CDR3 DNA reads as TGTGCCATCGGCGGGACAGGGGAGCACTACGAGCAGTACTTC.

This chain connects TRBV9 to TRBJ1-6; a weak D match, TRBD1 (6 bases). Germline values: CDR1 SGDLS, CDR2 YYNGEE. V was cut by 3 bases and J by 8 bases, with 24 bases left in between. The CDR3 is 18 residues long. DNA for the CDR3: TGTGCCAGCAGCGGCGGACAGTCGTCCTGGCCGCAAGATTCACCCCTCCACTTT. This gives the protein CASSGGQSSWPQDSPLHF.

This chain links TRBV28 with TRBJ2-2; 7 bases agree with TRBD2. Losses at the gene ends were 8 bases for V and 7 bases for J; bases not matched to a gene: 10. This CDR3 has 14 residues. Germline V gives CDR1 MDHEN, CDR2 SYDVKM. The CDR3 DNA follows: TGTGCCAGCCTGGGAGGGCTTCGGGTCGGGGAGCTGTTTTTT. This gives the protein CASLGGLRVGELFF.

The chain employs TRBV6-5 and TRBJ1-6; D may be TRBD1 (6 bases). With 6 bases removed from V and 14 bases from J, the gap between germline ends came to 20 bases. Germline values: CDR1 MNHEY, CDR2 SVGAGI. CDR3 length: 14 residues. As DNA, the CDR3 is TGTGCCAGCAGCCCCGGACAGTCCCTGAGCACCCTCCACTTT. Translation gives CASSPGQSLSTLHF.

This rearrangement joins TRBV5-1 to TRBJ1-2; D may be TRBD1 (5 bases). Germline V gene lookup returns CDR1 SGHRS and CDR2 YFSETQ. V dropped 2 bases and J dropped 7 bases, with 12 bases sitting between them. CDR3 length equals 13 residues. For the CDR3, the DNA is TGCGCCAGCAGCTTCTCGGGGAGGGGTGGCTACACCTTC. Residues: CASSFSGRGGYTF. The complete variable domain, with remaining parts taken from reference TRBV5-1 and TRBJ1-2, reads KAGVTQTPRYLIKTRGQQVTLSCSPISGHRSVSWYQQTPGQGLQFLFEYFSETQRNKGNFPGRFSGRQFSNSRSEMNVSTLELGDSALYLCASSFSGRGGYTFGSGTRLTVV.

This chain uses TRBV6-5 with TRBJ2-5, with TRBD1 identical over 10 bases. Germline V gene sequence: CDR1 MNHEY, CDR2 SVGAGI. This CDR3 contains 15 residues. With V trimmed by 2 bases and J by 5 bases, 5 bases remained unmatched. CDR3 sequence reads: CASSYRDRGGETQYF. The DNA for the CDR3 is TGTGCCAGCAGTTACCGGGACAGGGGCGGTGAGACCCAGTACTTC.

The chain couples TRBV25-1 to TRBJ2-5; 7 nucleotides align to TRBD1. Germline CDR1 and CDR2: MGHDK and SYGVNS. The CDR3 sequence is 12 residues long. J lost 5 bases, V lost 10 bases, and 7 bases had no gene match. The CDR3 DNA is TGTGCCACCTCGGGACAGAGGGAGACCCAGTACTTC. Its translation: CATSGQRETQYF.

The CDR3 DNA follows: TGTGCCAGCAGCCAATCGAGGGGGCGCTCGGCCATAGAACGAGGCTACACCTTC. Translation gives CASSQSRGRSAIERGYTF. The rearrangement uses TRBV5-4 and TRBJ1-2; 7 bases fit TRBD1. The CDR3 runs to 18 residues. The V and J ends lost 4 bases and 8 bases, in that order; junction bases with no gene match: 23. CDR1 is SGHNT, CDR2 YYREEE, per germline (reference sequence).